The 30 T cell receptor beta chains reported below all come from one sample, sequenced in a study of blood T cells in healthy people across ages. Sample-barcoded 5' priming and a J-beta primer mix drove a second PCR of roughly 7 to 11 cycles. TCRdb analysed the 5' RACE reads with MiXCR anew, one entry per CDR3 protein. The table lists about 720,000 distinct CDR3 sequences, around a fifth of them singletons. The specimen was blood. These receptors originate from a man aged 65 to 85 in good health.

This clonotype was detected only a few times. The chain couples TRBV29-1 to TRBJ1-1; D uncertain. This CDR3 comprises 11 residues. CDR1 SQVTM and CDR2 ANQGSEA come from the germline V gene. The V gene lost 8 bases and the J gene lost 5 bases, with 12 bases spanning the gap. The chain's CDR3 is CSSSESTEAFF. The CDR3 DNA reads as TGCAGCTCCTCGGAGAGTACTGAAGCTTTCTTT. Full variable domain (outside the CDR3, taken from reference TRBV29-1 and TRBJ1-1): SAVISQKPSRDICQRGTSLTIQCQVDSQVTMMFWYRQQPGQSLTLIATANQGSEATYESGFVIDKFPISRPNLTFSTLTVSNMSPEDSSIYLCSSSESTEAFFGQGTRLTVV.

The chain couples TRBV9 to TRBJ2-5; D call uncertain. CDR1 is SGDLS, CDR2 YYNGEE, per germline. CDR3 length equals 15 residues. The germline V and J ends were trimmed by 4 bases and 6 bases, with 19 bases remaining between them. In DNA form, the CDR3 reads TGTGCCAGCAGCTCCAGCCCGGACCTTAAGCAGACCCAGTACTTC. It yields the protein CASSSSPDLKQTQYF.

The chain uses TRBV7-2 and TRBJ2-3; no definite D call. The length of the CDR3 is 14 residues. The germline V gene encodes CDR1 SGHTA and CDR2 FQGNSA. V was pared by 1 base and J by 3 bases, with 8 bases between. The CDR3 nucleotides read TGTGCCAGCAGCTTAGATATCCTGACAGATACGCAGTATTTT. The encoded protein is CASSLDILTDTQYF. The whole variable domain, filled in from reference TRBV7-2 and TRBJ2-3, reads GAGVSQSPSNKVTEKGKDVELRCDPISGHTALYWYRQSLGQGLEFLIYFQGNSAPDKSGLPSDRFSAERTGGSVSTLTIQRTQQEDSAVYLCASSLDILTDTQYFGPGTRLTVL.

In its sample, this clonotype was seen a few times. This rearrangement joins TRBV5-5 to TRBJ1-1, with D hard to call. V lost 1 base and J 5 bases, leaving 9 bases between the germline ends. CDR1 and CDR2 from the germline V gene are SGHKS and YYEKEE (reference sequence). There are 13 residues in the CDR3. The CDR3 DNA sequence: TGTGCCAGCAGCTTGCGGCCGGAGACTGAAGCTTTCTTT. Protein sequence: CASSLRPETEAFF.

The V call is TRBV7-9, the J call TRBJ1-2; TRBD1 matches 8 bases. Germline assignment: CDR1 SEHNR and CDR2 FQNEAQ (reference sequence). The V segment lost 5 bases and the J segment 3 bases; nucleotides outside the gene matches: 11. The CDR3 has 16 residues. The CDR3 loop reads CASSQQAGTGYYGYTF. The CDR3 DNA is TGTGCCAGCAGCCAACAGGCCGGGACAGGCTACTATGGCTACACCTTC. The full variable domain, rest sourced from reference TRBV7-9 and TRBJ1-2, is DTGVSQNPRHKITKRGQNVTFRCDPISEHNRLYWYRQTLGQGPEFLTYFQNEAQLEKSRLLSDRFSAERPKGSFSTLEIQRTEQGDSAMYLCASSQQAGTGYYGYTFGSGTRLTVV.

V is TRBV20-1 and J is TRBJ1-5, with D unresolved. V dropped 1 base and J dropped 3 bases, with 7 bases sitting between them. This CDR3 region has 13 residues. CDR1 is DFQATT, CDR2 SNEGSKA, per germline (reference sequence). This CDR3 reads CSARGGPNQPQHF. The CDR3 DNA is TGCAGTGCTAGAGGGGGTCCCAATCAGCCCCAGCATTTT.

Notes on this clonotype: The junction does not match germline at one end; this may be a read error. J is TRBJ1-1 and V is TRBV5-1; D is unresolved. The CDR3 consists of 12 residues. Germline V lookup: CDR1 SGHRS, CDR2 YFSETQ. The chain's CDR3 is CASSPPSAEALF. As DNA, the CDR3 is TGCGCCAGCAGCCCCCCGTCCGCTGAAGCTCTCTTT.

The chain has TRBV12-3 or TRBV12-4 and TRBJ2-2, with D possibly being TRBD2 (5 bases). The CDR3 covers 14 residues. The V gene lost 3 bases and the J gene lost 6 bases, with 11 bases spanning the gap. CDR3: CASSFLGIPGELFF. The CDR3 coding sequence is TGTGCCAGCAGTTTTCTCGGGATTCCCGGGGAGCTGTTTTTT.

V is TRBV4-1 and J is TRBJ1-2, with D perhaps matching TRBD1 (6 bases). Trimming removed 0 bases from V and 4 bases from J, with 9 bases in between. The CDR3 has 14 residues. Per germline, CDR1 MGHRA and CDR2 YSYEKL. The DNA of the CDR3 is TGCGCCAGCAGCCAAGATAGACAGGTCTATGGCTACACCTTC. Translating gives CASSQDRQVYGYTF.

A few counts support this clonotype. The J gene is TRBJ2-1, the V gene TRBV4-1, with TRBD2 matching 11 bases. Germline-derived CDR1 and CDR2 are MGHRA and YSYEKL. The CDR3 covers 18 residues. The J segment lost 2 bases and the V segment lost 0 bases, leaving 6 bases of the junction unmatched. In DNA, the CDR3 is TGCGCCAGCAGCCAAGATGTTAGCGGGAGGGTAACCTACAATGAGCAGTTCTTC. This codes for CASSQDVSGRVTYNEQFF.

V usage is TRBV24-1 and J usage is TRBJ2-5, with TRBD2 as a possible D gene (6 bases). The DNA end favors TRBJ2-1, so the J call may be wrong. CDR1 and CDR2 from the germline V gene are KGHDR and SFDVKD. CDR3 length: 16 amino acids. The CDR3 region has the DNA TGTGCCACCAGTGGGGCGGGAACTACTACGAGAAATGAGCAGTTCTTC. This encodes CATSGAGTTTRNEQFF.

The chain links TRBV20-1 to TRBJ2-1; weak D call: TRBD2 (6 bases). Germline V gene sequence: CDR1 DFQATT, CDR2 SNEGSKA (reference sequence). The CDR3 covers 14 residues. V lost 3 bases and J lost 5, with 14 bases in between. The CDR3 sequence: CSARPGLQHNEQFF. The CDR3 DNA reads TGCAGTGCTAGGCCGGGACTTCAACACAATGAGCAGTTCTTC.

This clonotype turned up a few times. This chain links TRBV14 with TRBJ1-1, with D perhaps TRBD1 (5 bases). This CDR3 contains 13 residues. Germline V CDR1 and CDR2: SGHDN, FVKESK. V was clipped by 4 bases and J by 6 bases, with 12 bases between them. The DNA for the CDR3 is TGTGCCAGCAGCCCCTCAGGGTCCGCTGAAGCTTTCTTT. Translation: CASSPSGSAEAFF.

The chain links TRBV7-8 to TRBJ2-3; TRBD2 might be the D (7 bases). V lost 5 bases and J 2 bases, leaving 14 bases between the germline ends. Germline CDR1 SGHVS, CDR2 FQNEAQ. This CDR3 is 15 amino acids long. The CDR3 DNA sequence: TGTGCCAGCAGCGCCATCGGGGGGCTCACAGATACGCAGTATTTT. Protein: CASSAIGGLTDTQYF.

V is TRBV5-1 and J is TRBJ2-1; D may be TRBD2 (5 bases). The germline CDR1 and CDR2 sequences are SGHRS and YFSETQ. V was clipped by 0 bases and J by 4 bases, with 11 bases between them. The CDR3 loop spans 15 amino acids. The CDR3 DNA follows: TGCGCCAGCAGCTTGGTAAGCCTAGCATACAATGAGCAGTTCTTC. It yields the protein CASSLVSLAYNEQFF.

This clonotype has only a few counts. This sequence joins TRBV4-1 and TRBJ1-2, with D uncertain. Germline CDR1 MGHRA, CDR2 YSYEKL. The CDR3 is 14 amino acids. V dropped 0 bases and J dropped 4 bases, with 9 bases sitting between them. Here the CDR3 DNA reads TGCGCCAGCAGCCAAGATGGGCAGGTCTATGGCTACACCTTC. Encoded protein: CASSQDGQVYGYTF.

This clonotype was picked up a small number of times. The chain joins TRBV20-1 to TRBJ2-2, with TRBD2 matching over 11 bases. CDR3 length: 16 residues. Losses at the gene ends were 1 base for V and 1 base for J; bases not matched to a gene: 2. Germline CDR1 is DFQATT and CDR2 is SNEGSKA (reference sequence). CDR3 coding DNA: TGCAGTGCTAGAGTCGGGACTAGCGGGAACACCGGGGAGCTGTTTTTT. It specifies CSARVGTSGNTGELFF.

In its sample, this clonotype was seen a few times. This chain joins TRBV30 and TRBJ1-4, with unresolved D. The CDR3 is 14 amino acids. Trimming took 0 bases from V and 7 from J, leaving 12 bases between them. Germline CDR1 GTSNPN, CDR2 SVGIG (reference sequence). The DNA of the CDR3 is TGTGCCTGGAGTGTCCTAGGGTTGGGTGAAAAACTGTTTTTT. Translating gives CAWSVLGLGEKLFF.

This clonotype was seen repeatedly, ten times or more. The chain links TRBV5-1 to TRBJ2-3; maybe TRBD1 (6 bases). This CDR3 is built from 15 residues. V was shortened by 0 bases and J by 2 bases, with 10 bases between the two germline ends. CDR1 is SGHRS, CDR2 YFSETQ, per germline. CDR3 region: CASSLARGFTDTQYF. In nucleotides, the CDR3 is TGCGCCAGCAGCTTGGCCAGGGGCTTCACAGATACGCAGTATTTT.

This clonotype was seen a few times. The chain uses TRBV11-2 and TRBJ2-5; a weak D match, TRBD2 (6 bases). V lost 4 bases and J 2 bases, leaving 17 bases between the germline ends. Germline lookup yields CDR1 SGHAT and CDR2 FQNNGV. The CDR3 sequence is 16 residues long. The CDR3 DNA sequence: TGTGCCAGCAGCTCCTTTAAACAAAGCGGGCAAGAGACCCAGTACTTC. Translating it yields CASSSFKQSGQETQYF.

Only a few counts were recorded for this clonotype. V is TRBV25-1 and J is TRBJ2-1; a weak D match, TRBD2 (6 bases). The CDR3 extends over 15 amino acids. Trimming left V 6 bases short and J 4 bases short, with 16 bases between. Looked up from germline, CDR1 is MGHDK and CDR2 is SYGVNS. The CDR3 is CASSEGGRPYNEQFF. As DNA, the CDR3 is TGTGCCAGCAGCGAAGGAGGGCGGCCTTACAATGAGCAGTTCTTC.

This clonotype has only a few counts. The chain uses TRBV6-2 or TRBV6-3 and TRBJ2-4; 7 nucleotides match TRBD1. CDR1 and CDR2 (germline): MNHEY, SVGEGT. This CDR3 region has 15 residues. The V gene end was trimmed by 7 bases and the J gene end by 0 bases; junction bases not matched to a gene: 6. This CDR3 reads CASKGADLAKNIQYF. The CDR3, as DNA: TGTGCCAGCAAGGGGGCGGACCTAGCCAAAAACATTCAGTACTTC.

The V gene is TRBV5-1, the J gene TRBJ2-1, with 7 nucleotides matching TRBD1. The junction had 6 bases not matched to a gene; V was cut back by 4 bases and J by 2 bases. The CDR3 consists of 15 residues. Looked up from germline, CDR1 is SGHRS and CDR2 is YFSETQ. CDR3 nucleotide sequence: TGCGCCAGCAGCCGCGACAGGGTTACCTACAATGAGCAGTTCTTC. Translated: CASSRDRVTYNEQFF.

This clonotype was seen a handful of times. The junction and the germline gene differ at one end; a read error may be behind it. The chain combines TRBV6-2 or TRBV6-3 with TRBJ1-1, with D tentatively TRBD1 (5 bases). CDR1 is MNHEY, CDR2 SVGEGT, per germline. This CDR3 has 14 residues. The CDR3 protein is CASSYVQGNTEAFF. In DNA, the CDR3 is TGTGCCAGTAGTTACGTCCAGGGGAACACTGAAGCTTTCTTT.

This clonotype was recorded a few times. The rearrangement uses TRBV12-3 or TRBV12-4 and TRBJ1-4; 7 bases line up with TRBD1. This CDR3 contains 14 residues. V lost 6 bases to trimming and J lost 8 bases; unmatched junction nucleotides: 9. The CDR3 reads CASSQGVIAEKLFF. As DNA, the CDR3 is TGTGCCAGCAGCCAGGGGGTGATTGCGGAAAAACTGTTTTTT.

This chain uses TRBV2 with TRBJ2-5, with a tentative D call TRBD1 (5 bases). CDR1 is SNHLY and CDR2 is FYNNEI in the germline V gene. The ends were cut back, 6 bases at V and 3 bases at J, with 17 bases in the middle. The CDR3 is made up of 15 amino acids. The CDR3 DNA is TGTGCCAGCAGCCCCTTCCTTAGGGGCGAAGAGACCCAGTACTTC. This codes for CASSPFLRGEETQYF.

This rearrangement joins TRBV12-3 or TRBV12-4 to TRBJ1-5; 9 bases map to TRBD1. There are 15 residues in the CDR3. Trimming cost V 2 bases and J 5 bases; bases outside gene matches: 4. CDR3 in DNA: TGTGCCAGCAGTTTAAGACAGGGGGTCGATCAGCCCCAGCATTTT. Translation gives CASSLRQGVDQPQHF.

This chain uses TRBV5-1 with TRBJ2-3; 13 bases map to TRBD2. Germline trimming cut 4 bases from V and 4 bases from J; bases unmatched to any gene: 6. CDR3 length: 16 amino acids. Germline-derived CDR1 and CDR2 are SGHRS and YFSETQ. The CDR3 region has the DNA TGCGCCAGCAGCCGAGGACTAGCGGGAGAGCCAGATACGCAGTATTTT. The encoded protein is CASSRGLAGEPDTQYF.

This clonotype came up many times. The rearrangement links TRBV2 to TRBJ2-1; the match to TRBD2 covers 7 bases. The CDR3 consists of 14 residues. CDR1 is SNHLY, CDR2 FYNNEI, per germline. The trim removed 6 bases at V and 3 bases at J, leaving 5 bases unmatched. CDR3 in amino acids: CASSPTSVYNEQFF. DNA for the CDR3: TGTGCCAGCAGCCCAACTAGCGTCTACAATGAGCAGTTCTTC. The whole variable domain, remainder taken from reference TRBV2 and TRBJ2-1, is EPEVTQTPSHQVTQMGQEVILRCVPISNHLYFYWYRQILGQKVEFLVSFYNNEISEKSEIFDDQFSVERPDGSNFTLKIRSTKLEDSAMYFCASSPTSVYNEQFFGPGTRLTVL.

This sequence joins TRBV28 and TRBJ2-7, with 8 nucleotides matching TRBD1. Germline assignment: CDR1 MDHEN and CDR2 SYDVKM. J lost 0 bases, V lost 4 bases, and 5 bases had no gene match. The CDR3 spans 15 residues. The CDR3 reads CASSSPGQASYEQYV. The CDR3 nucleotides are TGTGCCAGCAGTTCCCCGGGACAGGCCTCCTACGAGCAGTACGTC.